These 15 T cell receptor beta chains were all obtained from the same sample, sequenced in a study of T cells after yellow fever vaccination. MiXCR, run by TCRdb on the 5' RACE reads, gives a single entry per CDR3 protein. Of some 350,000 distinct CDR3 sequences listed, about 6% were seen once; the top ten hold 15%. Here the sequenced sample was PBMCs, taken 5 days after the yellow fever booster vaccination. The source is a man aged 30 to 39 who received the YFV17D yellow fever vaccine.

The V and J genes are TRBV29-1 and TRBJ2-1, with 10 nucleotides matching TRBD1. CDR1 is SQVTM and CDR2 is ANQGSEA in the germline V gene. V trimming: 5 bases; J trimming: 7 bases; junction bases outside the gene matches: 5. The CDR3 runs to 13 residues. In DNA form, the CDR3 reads TGCAGCGTTTGGGACAGGGGCTATAATGAGCAGTTCTTC. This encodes CSVWDRGYNEQFF.

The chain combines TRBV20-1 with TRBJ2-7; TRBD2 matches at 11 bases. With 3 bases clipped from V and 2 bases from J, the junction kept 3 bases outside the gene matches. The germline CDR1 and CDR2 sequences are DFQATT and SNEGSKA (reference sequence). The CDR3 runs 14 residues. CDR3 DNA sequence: TGCAGTGCTAGCAAGACTAGCGGGACCTACGAGCAGTACTTC. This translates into CSASKTSGTYEQYF.

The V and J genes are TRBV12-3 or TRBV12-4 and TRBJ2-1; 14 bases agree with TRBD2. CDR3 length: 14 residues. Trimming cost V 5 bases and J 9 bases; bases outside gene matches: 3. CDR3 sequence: CASSRTSGRTEQFF. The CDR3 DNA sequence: TGTGCCAGCAGTCGGACTAGCGGGAGGACTGAGCAGTTCTTC.

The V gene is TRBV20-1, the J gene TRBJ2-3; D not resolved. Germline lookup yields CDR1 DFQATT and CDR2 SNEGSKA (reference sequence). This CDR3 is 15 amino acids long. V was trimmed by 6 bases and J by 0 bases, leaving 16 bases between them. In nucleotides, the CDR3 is TGCAGTGCCCGCTGGAGCTCCCATAGCACAGATACGCAGTATTTT. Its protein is CSARWSSHSTDTQYF.

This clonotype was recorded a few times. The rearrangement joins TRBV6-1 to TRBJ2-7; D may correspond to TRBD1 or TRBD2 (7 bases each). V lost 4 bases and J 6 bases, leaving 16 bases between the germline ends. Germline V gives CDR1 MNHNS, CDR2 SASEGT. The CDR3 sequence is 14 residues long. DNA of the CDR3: TGTGCCAGCAGTGCGCAGGGGGGGATTGCCGAGCAGTACTTC. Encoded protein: CASSAQGGIAEQYF.

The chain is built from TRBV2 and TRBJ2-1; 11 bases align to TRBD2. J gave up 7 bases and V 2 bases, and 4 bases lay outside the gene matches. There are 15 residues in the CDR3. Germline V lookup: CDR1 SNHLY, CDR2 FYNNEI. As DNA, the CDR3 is TGTGCCAGCAGTGAATTGACTAGCGGGATAAATGAGCAGTTCTTC. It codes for CASSELTSGINEQFF.

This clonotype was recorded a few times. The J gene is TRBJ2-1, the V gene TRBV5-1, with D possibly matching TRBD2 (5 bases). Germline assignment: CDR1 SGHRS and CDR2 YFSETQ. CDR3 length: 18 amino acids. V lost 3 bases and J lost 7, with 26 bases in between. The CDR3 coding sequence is TGCGCCAGCAGCTCGTCCTTACCCGGGATCCTCCCCCTGAATGAGCAGTTCTTC. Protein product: CASSSSLPGILPLNEQFF.

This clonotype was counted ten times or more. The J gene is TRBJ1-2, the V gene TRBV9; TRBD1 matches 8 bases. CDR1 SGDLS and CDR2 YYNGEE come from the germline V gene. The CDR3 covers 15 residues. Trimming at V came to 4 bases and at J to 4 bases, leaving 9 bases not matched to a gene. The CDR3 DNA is TGTGCCAGCAGCCCACAGACAGGGGCGACCTATGGCTACACCTTC. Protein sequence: CASSPQTGATYGYTF. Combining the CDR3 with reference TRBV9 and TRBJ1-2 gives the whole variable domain DSGVTQTPKHLITATGQRVTLRCSPRSGDLSVYWYQQSLDQGLQFLIQYYNGEERAKGNILERFSAQQFPDLHSELNLSSLELGDSALYFCASSPQTGATYGYTFGSGTRLTVV.

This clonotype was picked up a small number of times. The CDR3 bases are TGTGCCAGCAGCTCCTCCCCCGGACTAGCGCCCACAGATACGCAGTATTTT. Translating it yields CASSSSPGLAPTDTQYF. The rearrangement uses TRBV7-9 and TRBJ2-3; 9 nucleotides agree with TRBD2. The CDR3 runs 17 residues. J gave up 2 bases and V 4 bases, and 10 bases lay outside the gene matches. Germline CDR1 and CDR2: SEHNR and FQNEAQ (reference sequence).

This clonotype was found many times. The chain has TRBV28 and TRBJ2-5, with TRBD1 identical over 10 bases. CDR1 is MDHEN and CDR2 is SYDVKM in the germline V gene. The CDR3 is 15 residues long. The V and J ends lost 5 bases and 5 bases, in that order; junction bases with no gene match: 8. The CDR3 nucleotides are TGTGCCAGCAGTCCCGGGACAGGGGCTTCGGAGACCCAGTACTTC. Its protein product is CASSPGTGASETQYF. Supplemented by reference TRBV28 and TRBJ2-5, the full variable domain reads DVKVTQSSRYLVKRTGEKVFLECVQDMDHENMFWYRQDPGLGLRLIYFSYDVKMKEKGDIPEGYSVSREKKERFSLILESASTNQTSMYLCASSPGTGASETQYFGPGTRLLVL.

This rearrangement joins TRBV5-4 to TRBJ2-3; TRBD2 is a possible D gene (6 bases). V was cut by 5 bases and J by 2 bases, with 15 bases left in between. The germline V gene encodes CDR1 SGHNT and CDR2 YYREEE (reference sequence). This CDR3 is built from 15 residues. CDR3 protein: CASSLRDFVTDTQYF. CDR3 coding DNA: TGTGCCAGCAGTCTGCGGGACTTTGTCACAGATACGCAGTATTTT.

CDR3 protein: CASISSGRGETQYF. CDR3 nucleotide sequence: TGTGCCAGCATCTCCTCGGGAAGGGGAGAGACCCAGTACTTC. This chain connects TRBV7-9 to TRBJ2-5; perhaps D is TRBD1 or TRBD2 (5 bases each). The V gene lost 7 bases and the J gene lost 4 bases, with 16 bases spanning the gap. The CDR3 has 14 amino acids. The V gene's germline CDR1 is SEHNR and CDR2 FQNEAQ (reference sequence).

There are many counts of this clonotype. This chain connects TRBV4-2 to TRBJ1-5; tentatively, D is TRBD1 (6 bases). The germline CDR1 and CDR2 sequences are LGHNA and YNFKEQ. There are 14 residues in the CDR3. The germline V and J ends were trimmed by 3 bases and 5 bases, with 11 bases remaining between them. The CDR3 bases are TGTGCCAGCAGCCAGGACAGTATTTATCAGCCCCAGCATTTT. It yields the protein CASSQDSIYQPQHF.

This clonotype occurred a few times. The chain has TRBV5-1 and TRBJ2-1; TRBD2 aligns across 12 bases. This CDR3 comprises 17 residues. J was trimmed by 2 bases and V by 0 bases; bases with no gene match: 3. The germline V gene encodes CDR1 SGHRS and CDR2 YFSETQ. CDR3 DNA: TGCGCCAGCAGCTTGGGACTAGCGGGAGCAGCCTACAATGAGCAGTTCTTC. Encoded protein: CASSLGLAGAAYNEQFF.

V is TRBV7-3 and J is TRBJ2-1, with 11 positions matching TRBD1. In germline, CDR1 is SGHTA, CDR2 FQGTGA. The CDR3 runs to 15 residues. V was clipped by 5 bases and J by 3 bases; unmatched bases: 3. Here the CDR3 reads CASSRDRGNYNEQFF. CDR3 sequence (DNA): TGTGCCAGCAGCCGGGACAGGGGGAACTACAATGAGCAGTTCTTC.